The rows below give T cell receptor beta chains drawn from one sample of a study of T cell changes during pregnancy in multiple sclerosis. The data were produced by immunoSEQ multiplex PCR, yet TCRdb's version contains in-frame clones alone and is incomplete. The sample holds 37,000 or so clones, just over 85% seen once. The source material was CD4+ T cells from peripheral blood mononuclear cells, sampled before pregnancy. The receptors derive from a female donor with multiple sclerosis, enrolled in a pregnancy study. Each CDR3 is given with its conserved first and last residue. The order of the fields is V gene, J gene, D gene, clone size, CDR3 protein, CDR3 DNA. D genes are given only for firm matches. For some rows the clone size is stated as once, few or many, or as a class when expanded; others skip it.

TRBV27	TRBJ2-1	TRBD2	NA	CASSLRLAGGMGSNEQFF	TGTGCCAGCAGTTTGAGACTAGCGGGAGGGATGGGTTCCAATGAGCAGTTCTTC
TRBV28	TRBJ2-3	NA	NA	CASSFPRFLHTDTQYF	TGTGCCAGCAGTTTTCCTAGGTTCCTCCACACAGATACGCAGTATTTT
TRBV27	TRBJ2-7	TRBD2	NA	CASSLKVRPGGPYEQYF	TGTGCCAGCAGTTTAAAGGTACGGCCGGGAGGGCCGTACGAGCAGTACTTC
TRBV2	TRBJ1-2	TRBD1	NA	CASSPGQGRYGYTF	TGTGCCAGCAGCCCCGGACAGGGGAGGTATGGCTACACCTTC
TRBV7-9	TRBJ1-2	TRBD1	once	CASSLHRQGAGDYGYTF	TGTGCCAGCAGCTTACACCGACAGGGTGCCGGGGACTATGGCTACACCTTC
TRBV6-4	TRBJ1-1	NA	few	CASSEQPNTEAFF	TGTGCCAGCAGTGAACAGCCGAACACTGAAGCTTTCTTT
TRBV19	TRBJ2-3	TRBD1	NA	CASSTGQGASTDTQYF	TGTGCCAGTAGCACTGGGCAGGGGGCTAGCACAGATACGCAGTATTTT
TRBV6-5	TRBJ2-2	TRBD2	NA	CASNIAGNTGELFF	TGTGCCAGCAATATAGCGGGGAACACCGGGGAGCTGTTTTTT
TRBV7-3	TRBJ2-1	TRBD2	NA	CASSSHPSGYNEQFF	TGTGCCAGCAGCTCACACCCTAGCGGCTACAATGAGCAGTTCTTC
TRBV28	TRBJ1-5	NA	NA	CASRGTPGVQPQHF	TGTGCCAGCAGGGGGACTCCCGGCGTACAGCCCCAGCATTTT
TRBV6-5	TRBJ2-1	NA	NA	CASQSLGGPGNEQFF	TGTGCCAGCCAAAGCCTCGGGGGGCCTGGGAATGAGCAGTTCTTC
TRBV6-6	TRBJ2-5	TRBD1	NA	CASSYPTGVGQETQYF	TGTGCCAGCAGTTACCCGACAGGGGTAGGGCAAGAGACCCAGTACTTC
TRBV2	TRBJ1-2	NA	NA	CASSDRGSSYGYTF	TGTGCCAGCAGTGATCGGGGTAGTAGCTATGGCTACACCTTC
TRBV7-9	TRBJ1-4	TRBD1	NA	CASSFGAGTASNEKLFF	TGTGCCAGCAGCTTTGGCGCCGGGACAGCGTCAAATGAAAAACTGTTTTTT
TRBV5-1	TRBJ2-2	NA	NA	CASSSRIVNTGELFF	TGCGCCAGCAGCTCTAGGATCGTGAACACCGGGGAGCTGTTTTTT
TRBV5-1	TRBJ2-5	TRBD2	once	CASSSGFSGRRGQETQYF	TGCGCCAGCAGCTCTGGGTTTAGCGGGAGGAGGGGCCAAGAGACCCAGTACTTC
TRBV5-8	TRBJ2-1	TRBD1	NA	CASSGQGRSYNEQFF	TGTGCCAGCAGCGGACAGGGACGCTCCTACAATGAGCAGTTCTTC
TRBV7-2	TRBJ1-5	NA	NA	CASSFDGAYSNQPQHF	TGTGCCAGCAGCTTCGATGGGGCTTATAGCAATCAGCCCCAGCATTTT
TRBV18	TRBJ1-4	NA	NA	CASSLTAGINEKLFF	TGTGCCAGCTCACTCACCGCGGGGATTAATGAAAAACTGTTTTTT
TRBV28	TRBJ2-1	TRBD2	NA	CASSLSGTSSGKANEQFF	TGTGCCAGCAGTTTAAGCGGTACTTCTAGCGGGAAGGCCAATGAGCAGTTCTTC